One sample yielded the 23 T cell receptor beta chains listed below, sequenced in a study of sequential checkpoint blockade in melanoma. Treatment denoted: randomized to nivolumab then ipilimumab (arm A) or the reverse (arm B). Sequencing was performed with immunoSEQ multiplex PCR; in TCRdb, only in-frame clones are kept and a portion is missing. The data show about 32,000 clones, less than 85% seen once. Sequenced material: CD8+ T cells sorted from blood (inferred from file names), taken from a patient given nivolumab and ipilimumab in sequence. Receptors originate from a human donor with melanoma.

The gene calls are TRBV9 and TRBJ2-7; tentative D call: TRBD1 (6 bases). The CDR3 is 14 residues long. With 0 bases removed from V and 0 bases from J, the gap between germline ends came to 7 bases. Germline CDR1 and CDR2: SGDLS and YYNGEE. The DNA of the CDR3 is TGTGCCAGCAGCGTAGGGGACATCTCCTACGAGCAGTACTTC. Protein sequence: CASSVGDISYEQYF.

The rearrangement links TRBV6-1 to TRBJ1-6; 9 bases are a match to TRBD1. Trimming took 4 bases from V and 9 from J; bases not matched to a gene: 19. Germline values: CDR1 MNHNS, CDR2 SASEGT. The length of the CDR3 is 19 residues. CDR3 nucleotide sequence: TGTGCCAGCAGTGTCTACCGGGACAGGGTCTTAATGGAGGGTTCACCCCTCCACTTT. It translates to CASSVYRDRVLMEGSPLHF.

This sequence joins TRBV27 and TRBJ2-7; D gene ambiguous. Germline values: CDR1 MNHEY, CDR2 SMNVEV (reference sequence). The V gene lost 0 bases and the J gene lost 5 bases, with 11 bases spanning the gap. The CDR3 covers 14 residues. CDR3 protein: CASSLSRIKNEQYF. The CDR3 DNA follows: TGTGCCAGCAGTTTATCGAGGATTAAGAACGAGCAGTACTTC.

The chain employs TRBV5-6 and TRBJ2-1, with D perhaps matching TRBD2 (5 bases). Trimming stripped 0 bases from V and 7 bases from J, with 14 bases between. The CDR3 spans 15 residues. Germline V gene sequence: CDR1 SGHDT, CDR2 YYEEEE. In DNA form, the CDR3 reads TGTGCCAGCAGCTTGGTTACTAGTACGGGGAATGAGCAGTTCTTC. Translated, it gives CASSLVTSTGNEQFF. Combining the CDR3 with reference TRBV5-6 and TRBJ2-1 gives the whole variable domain DAGVTQSPTHLIKTRGQQVTLRCSPKSGHDTVSWYQQALGQGPQFIFQYYEEEERQRGNFPDRFSGHQFPNYSSELNVNALLLGDSALYLCASSLVTSTGNEQFFGPGTRLTVL.

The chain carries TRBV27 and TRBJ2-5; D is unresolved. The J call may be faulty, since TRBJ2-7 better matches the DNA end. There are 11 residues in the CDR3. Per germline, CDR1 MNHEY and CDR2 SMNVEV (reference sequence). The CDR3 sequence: CASKTLFEQYF. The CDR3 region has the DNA TGTGCCAGCAAAACCTTATTCGAGCAGTACTTC.

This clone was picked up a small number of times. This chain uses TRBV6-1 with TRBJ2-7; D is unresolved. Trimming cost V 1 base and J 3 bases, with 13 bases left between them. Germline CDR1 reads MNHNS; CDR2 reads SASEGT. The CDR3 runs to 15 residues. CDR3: CASSEEREVGYEQYF. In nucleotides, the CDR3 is TGTGCCAGCAGTGAAGAGCGAGAGGTCGGCTACGAGCAGTACTTC.

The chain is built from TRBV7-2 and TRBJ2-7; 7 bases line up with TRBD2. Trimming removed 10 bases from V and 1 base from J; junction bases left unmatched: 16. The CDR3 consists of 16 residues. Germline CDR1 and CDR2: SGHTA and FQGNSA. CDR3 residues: CAINGEGISPSYEQYF. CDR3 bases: TGTGCCATAAACGGGGAGGGGATCTCCCCTTCCTACGAGCAGTACTTC.

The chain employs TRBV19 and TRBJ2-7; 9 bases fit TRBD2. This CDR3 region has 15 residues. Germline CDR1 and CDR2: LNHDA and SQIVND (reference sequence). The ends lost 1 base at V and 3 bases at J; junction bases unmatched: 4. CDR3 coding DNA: TGTGCCAGTAGTATAGGACTAGCGGAGGGCTACGAGCAGTACTTC. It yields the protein CASSIGLAEGYEQYF.

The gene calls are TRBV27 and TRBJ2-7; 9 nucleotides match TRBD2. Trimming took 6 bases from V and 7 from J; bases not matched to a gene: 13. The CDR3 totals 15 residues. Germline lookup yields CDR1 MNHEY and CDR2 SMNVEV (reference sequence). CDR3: CASSWGLGAGGEQYF. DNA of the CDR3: TGTGCCAGCAGCTGGGGTTTGGGAGCGGGGGGAGAGCAGTACTTC.

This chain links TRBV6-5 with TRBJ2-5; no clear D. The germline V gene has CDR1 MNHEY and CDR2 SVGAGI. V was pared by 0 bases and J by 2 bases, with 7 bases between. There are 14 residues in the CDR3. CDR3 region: CASSYSVTQETQYF. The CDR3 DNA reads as TGTGCCAGCAGTTACTCGGTCACACAAGAGACCCAGTACTTC.

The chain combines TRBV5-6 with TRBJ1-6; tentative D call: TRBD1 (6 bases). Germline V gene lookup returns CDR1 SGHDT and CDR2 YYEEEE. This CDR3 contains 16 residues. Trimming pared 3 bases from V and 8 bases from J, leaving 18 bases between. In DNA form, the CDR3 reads TGTGCCAGCAGCTCCAATCTACAGGGCTGGGATTCACCCCTCCACTTT. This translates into CASSSNLQGWDSPLHF.

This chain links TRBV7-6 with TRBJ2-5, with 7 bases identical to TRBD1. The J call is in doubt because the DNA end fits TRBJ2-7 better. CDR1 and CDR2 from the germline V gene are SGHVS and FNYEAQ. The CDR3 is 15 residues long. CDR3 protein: CASSLTGQEVDEQYF. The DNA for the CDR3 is TGTGCCAGCAGCTTAACCGGACAGGAGGTCGACGAGCAGTACTTC.

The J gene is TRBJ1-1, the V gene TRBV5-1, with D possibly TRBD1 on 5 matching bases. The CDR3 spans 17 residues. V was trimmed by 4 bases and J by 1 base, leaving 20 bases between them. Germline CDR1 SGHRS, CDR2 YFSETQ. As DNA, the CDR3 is TGCGCCAGCAGCCCCAAAACGTTGACAGTAAGGAACACTGAAGCTTTCTTT. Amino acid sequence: CASSPKTLTVRNTEAFF.

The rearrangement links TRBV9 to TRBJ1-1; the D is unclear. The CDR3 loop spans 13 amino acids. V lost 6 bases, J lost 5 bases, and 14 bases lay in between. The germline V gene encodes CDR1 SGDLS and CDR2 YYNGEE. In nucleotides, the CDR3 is TGTGCCAGCACCCTTATACCCGGGACTGAAGCTTTCTTT. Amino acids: CASTLIPGTEAFF.

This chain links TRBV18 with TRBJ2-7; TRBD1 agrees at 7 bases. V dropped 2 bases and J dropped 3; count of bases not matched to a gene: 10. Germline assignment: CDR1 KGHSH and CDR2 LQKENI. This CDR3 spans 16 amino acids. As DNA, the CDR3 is TGTGCCAGCTCACCAGCAAGAGGGGGCCGAGGCTACGAGCAGTACTTC. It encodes CASSPARGGRGYEQYF.

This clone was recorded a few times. CDR3 sequence (DNA): TGTGCCAGCAGTCCTATCCCCCCTCTTGTGCAGTACTTC. Residues: CASSPIPPLVQYF. V usage is TRBV28 and J usage is TRBJ2-7; D is undetermined. Germline CDR1 and CDR2: MDHEN and SYDVKM. This CDR3 is built from 13 residues. V dropped 5 bases and J dropped 9 bases, with 17 bases sitting between them. The full variable domain, its missing parts supplied by reference TRBV28 and TRBJ2-7, is DVKVTQSSRYLVKRTGEKVFLECVQDMDHENMFWYRQDPGLGLRLIYFSYDVKMKEKGDIPEGYSVSREKKERFSLILESASTNQTSMYLCASSPIPPLVQYFGPGTRLTVT.

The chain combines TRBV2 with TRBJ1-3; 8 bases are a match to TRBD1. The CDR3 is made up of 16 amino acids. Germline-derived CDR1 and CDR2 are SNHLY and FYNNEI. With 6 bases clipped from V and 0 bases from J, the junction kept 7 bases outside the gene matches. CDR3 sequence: CASRVGQASSGNTIYF. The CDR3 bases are TGTGCCAGCAGGGTGGGACAGGCGAGCTCTGGAAACACCATATATTTT.

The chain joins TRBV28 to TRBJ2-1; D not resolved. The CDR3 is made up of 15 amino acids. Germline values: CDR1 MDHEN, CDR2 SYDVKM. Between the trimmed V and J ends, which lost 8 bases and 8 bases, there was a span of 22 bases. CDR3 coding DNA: TGTGCCAGCGTCTATAGCAGTTCGGGTTTTCATGAGCAGTTCTTC. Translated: CASVYSSSGFHEQFF.

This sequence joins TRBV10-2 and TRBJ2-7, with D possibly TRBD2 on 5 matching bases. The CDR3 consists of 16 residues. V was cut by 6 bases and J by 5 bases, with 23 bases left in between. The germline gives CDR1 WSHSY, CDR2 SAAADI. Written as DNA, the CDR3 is TGCGCCAGCAGGATCGGGGATCAAGCGAGTTTCAACGAGCAGTACTTC. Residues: CASRIGDQASFNEQYF.

The CDR3 coding sequence is TGTGCCAGCAGCTCGGGGACAGGGGCAAATGAGCAGTTCTTC. Residues: CASSSGTGANEQFF. This chain links TRBV13 with TRBJ2-1; 10 nucleotides match TRBD1. CDR1 and CDR2 from the germline V gene are PRHDT and FYEKMQ (reference sequence). V was clipped by 4 bases and J by 7 bases; unmatched bases: 4. The CDR3 consists of 14 residues.

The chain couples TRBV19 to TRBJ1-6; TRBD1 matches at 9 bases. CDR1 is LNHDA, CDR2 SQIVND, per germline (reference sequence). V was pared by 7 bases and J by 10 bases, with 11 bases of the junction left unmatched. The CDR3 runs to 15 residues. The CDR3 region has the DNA TGTGCCAGTAATGAAAGGACAGGGGCCATCTCACCCCTCCACTTT. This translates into CASNERTGAISPLHF.

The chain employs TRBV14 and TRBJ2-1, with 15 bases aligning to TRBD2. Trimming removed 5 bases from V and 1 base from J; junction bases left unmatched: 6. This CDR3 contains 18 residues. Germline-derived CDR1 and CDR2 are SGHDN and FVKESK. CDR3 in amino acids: CASSEGTSGGTSYNEQFF. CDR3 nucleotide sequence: TGTGCCAGCAGCGAGGGGACTAGCGGGGGGACTTCCTACAATGAGCAGTTCTTC.

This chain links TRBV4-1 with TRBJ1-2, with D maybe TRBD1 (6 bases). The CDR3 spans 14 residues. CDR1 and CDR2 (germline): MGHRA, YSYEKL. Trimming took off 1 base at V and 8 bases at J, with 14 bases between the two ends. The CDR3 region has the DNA TGCGCCAGCAGCCAAGTTTACAGGGTAGGCGGCTACACCTTC. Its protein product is CASSQVYRVGGYTF.